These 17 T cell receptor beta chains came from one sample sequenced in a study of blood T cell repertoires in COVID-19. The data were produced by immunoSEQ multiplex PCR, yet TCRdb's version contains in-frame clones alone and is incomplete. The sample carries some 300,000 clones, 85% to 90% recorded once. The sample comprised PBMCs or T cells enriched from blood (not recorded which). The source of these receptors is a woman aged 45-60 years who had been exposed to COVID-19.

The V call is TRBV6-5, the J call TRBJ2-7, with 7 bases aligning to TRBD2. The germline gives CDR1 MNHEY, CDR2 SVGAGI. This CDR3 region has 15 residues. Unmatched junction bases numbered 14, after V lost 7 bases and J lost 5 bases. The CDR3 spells CASKVPSRGVHEQYF. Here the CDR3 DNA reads TGTGCCAGCAAAGTACCAAGTCGGGGGGTCCACGAGCAGTACTTC.

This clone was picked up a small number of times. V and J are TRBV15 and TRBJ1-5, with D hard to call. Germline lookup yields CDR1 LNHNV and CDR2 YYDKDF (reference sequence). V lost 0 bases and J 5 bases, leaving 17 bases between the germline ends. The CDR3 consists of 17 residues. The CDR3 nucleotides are TGTGCCACCAGCAGAGAGGCGATAGGAGGGTCGGATCAGCCCCAGCATTTT. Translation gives CATSREAIGGSDQPQHF.

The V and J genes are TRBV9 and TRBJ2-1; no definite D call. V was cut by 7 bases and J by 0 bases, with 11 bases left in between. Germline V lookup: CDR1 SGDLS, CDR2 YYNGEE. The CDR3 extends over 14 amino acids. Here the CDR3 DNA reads TGTGCCAGCGCCTCGCGCCACTCCTACAATGAGCAGTTCTTC. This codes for CASASRHSYNEQFF.

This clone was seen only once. The CDR3 sequence is CASSLEGSTDTQYF. CDR3 bases: TGCGCCAGCAGCTTGGAGGGGAGCACAGATACGCAGTATTTT. J is TRBJ2-3 and V is TRBV5-1, with D possibly TRBD1 on 5 matching bases. V dropped 0 bases and J dropped 0 bases, with 5 bases sitting between them. The CDR3 is 14 amino acids. From germline, CDR1 is SGHRS and CDR2 YFSETQ.

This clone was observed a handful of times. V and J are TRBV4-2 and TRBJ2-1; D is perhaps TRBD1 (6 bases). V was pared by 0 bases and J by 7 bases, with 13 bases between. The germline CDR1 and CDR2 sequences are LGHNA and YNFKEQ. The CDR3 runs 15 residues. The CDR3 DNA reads TGTGCCAGCAGCCAAGATAATACAGGGTCAAATGAGCAGTTCTTC. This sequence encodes CASSQDNTGSNEQFF.

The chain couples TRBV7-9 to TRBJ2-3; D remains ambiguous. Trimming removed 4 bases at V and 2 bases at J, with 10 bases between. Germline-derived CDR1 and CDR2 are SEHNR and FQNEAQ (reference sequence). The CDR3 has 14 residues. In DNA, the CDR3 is TGTGCCAGCAGCTCCCGTCTAGTCACAGATACGCAGTATTTT. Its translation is CASSSRLVTDTQYF.

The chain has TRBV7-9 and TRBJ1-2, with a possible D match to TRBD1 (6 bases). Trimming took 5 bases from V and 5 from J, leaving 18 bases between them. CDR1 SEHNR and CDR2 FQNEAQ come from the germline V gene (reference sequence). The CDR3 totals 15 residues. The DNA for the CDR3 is TGTGCCAGCAGCCGGGACACCGGGTATGGGTATGGCTACACCTTC. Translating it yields CASSRDTGYGYGYTF.

The CDR3 reads CAWRDDSYNEQFF. The CDR3 DNA reads as TGTGCCTGGCGGGATGACTCCTACAATGAGCAGTTCTTC. The chain carries TRBV30 and TRBJ2-1; maybe TRBD2 (5 bases). V dropped 5 bases and J dropped 0 bases, with 8 bases sitting between them. Per germline, CDR1 GTSNPN and CDR2 SVGIG (reference sequence). This CDR3 comprises 13 residues.

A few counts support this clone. This chain's CDR3 is CASSERLAGGDTQYF. CDR3 DNA sequence: TGCGCCAGCAGCGAAAGACTAGCGGGGGGAGATACGCAGTATTTT. The chain employs TRBV4-1 and TRBJ2-3; 13 bases map to TRBD2. V was pared by 5 bases and J by 5 bases, with 4 bases of the junction left unmatched. This CDR3 has 15 amino acids. Germline CDR1 reads MGHRA; CDR2 reads YSYEKL.

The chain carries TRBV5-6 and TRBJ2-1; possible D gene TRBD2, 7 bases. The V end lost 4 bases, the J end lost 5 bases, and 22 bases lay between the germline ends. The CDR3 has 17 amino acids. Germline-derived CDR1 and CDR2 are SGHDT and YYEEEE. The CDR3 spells CASSKLRGAKVDNEQFF. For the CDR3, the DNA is TGTGCCAGCAGCAAGCTTCGGGGGGCCAAGGTAGACAATGAGCAGTTCTTC. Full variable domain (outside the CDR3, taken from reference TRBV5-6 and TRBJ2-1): DAGVTQSPTHLIKTRGQQVTLRCSPKSGHDTVSWYQQALGQGPQFIFQYYEEEERQRGNFPDRFSGHQFPNYSSELNVNALLLGDSALYLCASSKLRGAKVDNEQFFGPGTRLTVL.

The CDR3 bases are TGTGCCAGCAGCCATTCAGGGATCAATCAGCCCCAGCATTTT. It translates to CASSHSGINQPQHF. V usage is TRBV3-1 (or the pseudogene TRBV3-2) and J usage is TRBJ1-5; possible D gene TRBD1, 5 bases. Germline assignment: CDR1 LGHDT and CDR2 YNNKEL (reference sequence). V shed 3 bases and J shed 3 bases, with 9 bases lying between them. The CDR3 is made up of 14 amino acids.

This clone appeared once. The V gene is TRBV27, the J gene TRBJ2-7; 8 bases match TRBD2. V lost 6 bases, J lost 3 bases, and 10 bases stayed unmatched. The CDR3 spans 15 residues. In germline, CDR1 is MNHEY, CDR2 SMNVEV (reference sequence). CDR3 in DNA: TGTGCCAGCAGCAGCGTACTAGCGGAACGCTACGAGCAGTACTTC. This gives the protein CASSSVLAERYEQYF.

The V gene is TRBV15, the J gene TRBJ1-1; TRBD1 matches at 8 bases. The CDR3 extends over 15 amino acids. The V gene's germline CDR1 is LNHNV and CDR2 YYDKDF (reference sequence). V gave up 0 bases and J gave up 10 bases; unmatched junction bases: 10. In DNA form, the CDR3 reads TGTGCCACCAGCAGAGATACAGGGGGGGAGTTAAGAGCTTTCTTT. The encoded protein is CATSRDTGGELRAFF.

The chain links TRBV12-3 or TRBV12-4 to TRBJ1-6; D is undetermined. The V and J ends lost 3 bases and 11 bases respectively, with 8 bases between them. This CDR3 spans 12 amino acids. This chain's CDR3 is CASSFSGPPLHF. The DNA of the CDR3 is TGTGCCAGCAGTTTTTCGGGTCCACCCCTCCACTTT.

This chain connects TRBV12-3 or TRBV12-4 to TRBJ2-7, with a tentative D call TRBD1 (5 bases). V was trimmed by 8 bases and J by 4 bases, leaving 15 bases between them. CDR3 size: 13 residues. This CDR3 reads CASFFQGGYEQYF. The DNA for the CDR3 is TGTGCCAGCTTCTTTCAGGGTGGGTACGAGCAGTACTTC.

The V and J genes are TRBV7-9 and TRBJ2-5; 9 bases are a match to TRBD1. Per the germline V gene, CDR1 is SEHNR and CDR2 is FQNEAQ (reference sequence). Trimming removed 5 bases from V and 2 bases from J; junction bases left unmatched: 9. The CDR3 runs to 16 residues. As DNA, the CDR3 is TGTGCCAGCAGCACCAGTCGACAGGGGGAGCAAGAGACCCAGTACTTC. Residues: CASSTSRQGEQETQYF.

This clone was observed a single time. The CDR3 nucleotides are TGTGCCAGCAGGCCCCGGAGCTCCTATAATTCACCCCTCCACTTT. This codes for CASRPRSSYNSPLHF. The chain links TRBV2 to TRBJ1-6; no definite D call. V was trimmed by 6 bases and J by 0 bases, leaving 9 bases between them. There are 15 residues in the CDR3. Looked up from germline, CDR1 is SNHLY and CDR2 is FYNNEI.